This TCR beta chain comes out of a study of CD8 T cells in ankylosing spondylitis. Study results and limitations: What seemed typical of ankylosing spondylitis blood was a TCR beta motif built from roughly eight highly homologous variants. Matched synovial fluid from ankylosing spondylitis patients was reported to be enriched for disease-linked clones. Previously reported in reactive arthritis synovial fluid and blood were some of the motif variants.

Germline loops: CDR1 SGHTA, CDR2 FQGNSA. The CDR3 runs to 15 residues. Germline trimming cut 5 bases from V and 3 bases from J; bases unmatched to any gene: 10. This clonotype was observed at least ten times. Its matching antigen is unknown. A quantitative 5'-RACE method, one with molecular barcodes, was used to make TCR beta libraries. TCRdb re-derived calls from the 5' RACE reads in MiXCR, one entry per CDR3 protein. The sample carries 750,000 to 850,000 distinct CDR3 sequences, roughly 12% recorded once. The chain is built from TRBV7-2 and TRBJ2-7; 7 bases agree with TRBD2. The clonotype originates from a male donor with ankylosing spondylitis. The material sequenced was blood, either unsorted or a sorted T cell fraction (not recorded which). CDR3 in amino acids: CASSLGRSFNYEQYF. CDR3 coding DNA: TGTGCCAGCAGCCTCGGGAGGAGCTTCAACTACGAGCAGTACTTC.